This T cell receptor (beta chain) was observed in a study of cytomegalovirus exposure and HLA in healthy donors. Study-wide context: Of some 410 genotyped donors, 80% to 85% grouped in the Caucasian-associated ancestry cluster.

This clone came up a few times. Its antigen is unknown. This CDR3 is 16 amino acids long. Germline CDR1 reads LNHDA; CDR2 reads SQIVND (reference sequence). V trimming: 4 bases; J trimming: 1 base; junction bases outside the gene matches: 6. PCR employed 60 Vbeta and 13 Jbeta primers. The protocol was immunoSEQ multiplex PCR, while the TCRdb copy is restricted to in-frame clones and leaves out a portion. Among 110,000 or so clones listed, around 76% were seen once. Points from the study as a whole: Presence/absence analyses rested on an assumption that sequencing depth was roughly uniform across donors.

This cohort consisted of healthy bone marrow donors. Donors were ostensibly healthy at sampling, although undocumented immune exposures were probable. The specimen was PBMCs. The rearrangement links TRBV19 to TRBJ2-3, with 9 positions matching TRBD2. This TCR derives from a man in his fifties or sixties in good health and CMV-seropositive. CDR3 nucleotides: TGTGCCAGTAGTACCCAGCGGGGGGCCCGCACAGATACGCAGTATTTT. Its translation is CASSTQRGARTDTQYF.